What follows are 15 T cell receptor beta chains derived from one specimen sequenced in a study of T cells in Graves' hyperthyroidism and ophthalmopathy. The investigators amplified TCR beta CDR3 regions from RNA transcripts. During a first-round RT-PCR of the TCR CDR3, the HTBI primer set was used. Using its own MiXCR run on the multiplex PCR reads, TCRdb lists one record per CDR3 protein. The sample holds 490,000 or so distinct CDR3 sequences; roughly 21% are singletons and the top ten take around 50%. Specimen: blood. All receptors come from a man aged 40-49 years with Graves' ophthalmopathy.

DNA for the CDR3: TGCAGTGCTCAACCTCCACAGGGACCTAATGAAAAACTGTTTTTT. Encoded protein: CSAQPPQGPNEKLFF. The chain couples TRBV20-1 to TRBJ1-4, with D tentatively TRBD1 (6 bases). The CDR3 has 15 amino acids. Trimming stripped 5 bases from V and 3 bases from J, with 16 bases between. The germline CDR1 and CDR2 sequences are DFQATT and SNEGSKA (reference sequence).

A few counts support this clonotype. This chain connects TRBV7-9 to TRBJ1-2; D ambiguous. This CDR3 has 13 residues. V was shortened by 3 bases and J by 4 bases, with 9 bases between the two germline ends. Germline V gene data show CDR1 as SEHNR and CDR2 as FQNEAQ (reference sequence). The CDR3 loop reads CASSFGGPYGYTF. CDR3 coding DNA: TGTGCCAGCAGCTTCGGTGGCCCCTATGGCTACACCTTC.

In its sample, this clonotype was seen many times. This chain uses TRBV7-2 with TRBJ1-2; D not resolved. This CDR3 region has 12 residues. Germline loops: CDR1 SGHTA, CDR2 FQGNSA. V lost 5 bases to trimming and J lost 6 bases, with 10 bases between them. The CDR3 nucleotides read TGTGCCAGCAGCCCCGTAAGACATGGCTACACCTTC. The encoded protein is CASSPVRHGYTF.

The CDR3 loop reads CASSLGLAGGPVREQYF. The CDR3 DNA is TGCGCCAGCAGCCTCGGACTAGCGGGAGGACCTGTCAGGGAGCAGTACTTC. This chain uses TRBV5-1 with TRBJ2-7; 14 bases match TRBD2. CDR1 and CDR2 from the germline V gene are SGHRS and YFSETQ. This CDR3 is built from 17 residues. Trimming removed 4 bases from V and 7 bases from J; junction bases left unmatched: 13.

Written as DNA, the CDR3 is TGCGCCAGCAGGCCGAGGGGGGAGAACTCCTACAATGAGCAGTTCTTC. Its translation is CASRPRGENSYNEQFF. This chain connects TRBV5-1 to TRBJ2-1; D possibly uses TRBD1 or TRBD2 (6 bases each). Germline loops: CDR1 SGHRS, CDR2 YFSETQ. CDR3 length equals 16 residues. Deletions cut 5 bases from V and 0 bases from J, with 15 bases between.

This sequence joins TRBV20-1 and TRBJ1-2, with 8 nucleotides matching TRBD1. The CDR3 is 13 amino acids. Germline V gene lookup returns CDR1 DFQATT and CDR2 SNEGSKA (reference sequence). V lost 5 bases and J lost 0; bases outside the gene matches: 2. The CDR3 sequence: CSARQGTNYGYTF. CDR3 DNA sequence: TGCAGTGCTCGACAGGGGACTAACTATGGCTACACCTTC.

This chain joins TRBV7-6 and TRBJ1-1; D gene ambiguous. The CDR3 totals 15 residues. Per the germline V gene, CDR1 is SGHVS and CDR2 is FNYEAQ. V was pared by 5 bases and J by 7 bases, with 20 bases between. In nucleotides, the CDR3 is TGTGCCAGCAGCCAATGGTTAACCGCCGATCTTGAAGCTTTCTTT. Translation: CASSQWLTADLEAFF.

This clonotype has just a few counts. The rearrangement links TRBV10-3 to TRBJ2-3, with 10 bases that match TRBD1. Germline V gives CDR1 ENHRY, CDR2 SYGVKD. CDR3 length equals 18 residues. J gave up 2 bases and V 8 bases, and 16 bases lay outside the gene matches. The CDR3 DNA is TGTGCCATCGCGTTCCTAAAGGGACAGGGGTTCACCACAGATACGCAGTATTTT. This encodes CAIAFLKGQGFTTDTQYF.

The chain is built from TRBV7-9 and TRBJ1-2; D is possibly TRBD1 (6 bases). CDR1 is SEHNR, CDR2 FQNEAQ, per germline (reference sequence). This CDR3 has 15 residues. The V end lost 7 bases, the J end lost 4 bases, and 19 bases lay between the germline ends. As DNA, the CDR3 is TGTGCCAGCACCTACTCGCCGGGGGGCGGCTATGGCTACACCTTC. It codes for CASTYSPGGGYGYTF.

This clonotype was seen a handful of times. The CDR3 nucleotides are TGTGCCAGCAGCTTAGGACTCCACACAGATACGCAGTATTTT. Protein sequence: CASSLGLHTDTQYF. The chain links TRBV11-2 to TRBJ2-3; D remains unclear. The CDR3 runs 14 residues. From germline, CDR1 is SGHAT and CDR2 FQNNGV. Deletions cut 1 base from V and 2 bases from J, with 7 bases between.

The chain recombines TRBV20-1 with TRBJ2-1; D is perhaps TRBD2 (7 bases). Per germline, CDR1 DFQATT and CDR2 SNEGSKA (reference sequence). CDR3 length: 15 amino acids. V was clipped by 5 bases and J by 7 bases, with 21 bases between them. CDR3 in DNA: TGCAGTGCTCCTTCCGGTGGGGGGGCCACAAATGAGCAGTTCTTC. Translating gives CSAPSGGGATNEQFF.

This clonotype was counted at least ten times. The rearrangement uses TRBV10-3 and TRBJ2-3; D perhaps matches TRBD2 (5 bases). Deletions cut 6 bases from V and 1 base from J, with 14 bases between. The CDR3 length is 15 residues. From germline, CDR1 is ENHRY and CDR2 SYGVKD. The CDR3 loop is CAIRAVGGGTDTQYF. CDR3 sequence (DNA): TGTGCCATCAGGGCCGTTGGAGGAGGCACAGATACGCAGTATTTT.

This clonotype was picked up a small number of times. The chain links TRBV6-5 to TRBJ2-7, with 12 bases that match TRBD2. Trimming took 4 bases from V and 1 from J; bases not matched to a gene: 20. The CDR3 contains 21 residues. CDR1 MNHEY and CDR2 SVGAGI come from the germline V gene. The CDR3 nucleotides read TGTGCCAGCAGTTCTCTTGTATTCCCCCCTAGCGGGGGGGCAGGGTCCTACGAGCAGTACTTC. Translating gives CASSSLVFPPSGGAGSYEQYF.

DNA of the CDR3: TGTGCCAGCAGCCCGCGGAGGGTCTCCTACAATGAGCAGTTCTTC. Protein: CASSPRRVSYNEQFF. The rearrangement links TRBV7-8 to TRBJ2-1, with a possible D match to TRBD2 (6 bases). CDR1 and CDR2 from the germline V gene are SGHVS and FQNEAQ. The V end was cut by 5 bases, the J end by 0 bases, with 11 bases between. The CDR3 is 15 residues long.

This chain uses TRBV6-1 with TRBJ2-5; 9 nucleotides align to TRBD1. The CDR3 is made up of 16 amino acids. J lost 4 bases, V lost 1 base, and 7 bases had no gene match. From germline, CDR1 is MNHNS and CDR2 SASEGT. CDR3: CASSEDPGTGRETQYF. DNA for the CDR3: TGTGCCAGCAGTGAAGACCCCGGGACAGGGCGAGAGACCCAGTACTTC.